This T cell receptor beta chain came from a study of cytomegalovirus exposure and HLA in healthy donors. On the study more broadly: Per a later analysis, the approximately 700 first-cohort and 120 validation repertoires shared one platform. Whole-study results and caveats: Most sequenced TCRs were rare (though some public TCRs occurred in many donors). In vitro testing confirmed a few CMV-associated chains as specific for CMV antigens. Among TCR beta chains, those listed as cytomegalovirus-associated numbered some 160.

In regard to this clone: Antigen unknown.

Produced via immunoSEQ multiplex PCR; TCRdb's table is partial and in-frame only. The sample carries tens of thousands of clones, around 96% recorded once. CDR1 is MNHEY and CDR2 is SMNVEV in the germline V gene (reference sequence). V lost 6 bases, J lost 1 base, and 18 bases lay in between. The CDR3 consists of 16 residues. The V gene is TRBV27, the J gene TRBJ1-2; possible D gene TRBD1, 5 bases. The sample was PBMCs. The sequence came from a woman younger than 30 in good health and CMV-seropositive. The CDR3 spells CASSSGRASDNYGYTF. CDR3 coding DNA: TGTGCCAGCAGCTCGGGCAGGGCCTCCGATAACTATGGCTACACCTTC.